The rows below give T cell receptor beta chains drawn from one sample of a study of shared clonotypes between healthy human individuals. TCRdb keeps only in-frame clones here, not all; method: immunoSEQ multiplex PCR. Of a few million clones listed, nearly 97% were seen once; the top ten hold approximately 0.13%. The material sequenced was naive CD4+ T cells sorted from blood. All receptors come from a man between 18 and 29 years old in good health. The CDR3 runs from the conserved cysteine through the conserved F or W. Size values are once, few and many counts, or a class for expanded clones, and some rows have none.

TRBJ1-1,NA,TRBV6-6,14,CASSYGTLNTEAFF
TRBJ1-1,NA,TRBV30,17,CAWSVGWGQTEDTEAFF
TRBJ1-2,NA,TRBV10-3,14,CAIRTGVINYGYTF
TRBJ1-1,NA,TRBV7-9,10,CAIGDSEAFF
TRBJ1-3,NA,TRBV30,12,CAWSHSGNTIYF
TRBJ2-7,NA,TRBV7-9,14,CASSLEGSVGEQYF
TRBJ2-2,once,TRBV10-3,19,CAISESPGGLAGKSGELFF
TRBJ1-6,NA,TRBV30,14,CAWSTGGVDSPLHF
TRBJ2-1,once,TRBV5-1,18,CASSLASGGSLSYNEQFF
TRBJ2-5,NA,TRBV30,13,CAWSVQEGETQYF
TRBJ1-2,NA,TRBV13,13,CASSSGTAYGYTF
TRBJ1-1,NA,TRBV18,16,CASSPPTGGAYTEAFF
TRBJ1-5,NA,TRBV16,17,CASSHFGTGGSNQPQHF
TRBJ1-2,once,TRBV10-1,14,CASSAGSKGEGYTF
TRBJ1-3,NA,TRBV27,14,CASSDRGLGNTIYF
TRBJ1-1,NA,TRBV5-1,18,CASSLDGTAHWESPEAFF
TRBJ2-3,NA,TRBV6-1,14,CASSVQGATDTQYF
TRBJ1-1,NA,TRBV6-5,13,CASSYRVNTEAFF
TRBJ1-2,NA,TRBV7-8,14,CASSSRDPRHGYTF
TRBJ2-7,NA,TRBV7-2,16,CASSLRTSGSINEQYF